This T cell receptor (beta chain) was sequenced during a study of shared clonotypes between healthy human individuals. Study overall: The study used three CD4 naive, three CD4 memory, two CD8 naive and one CD8 memory plate per donor. Study results and limitations: Estimated richness values were generally larger in naive subsets than in memory subsets. Among donors, sharing of clonotypes was expected to be affected by sequencing depth.

CDR3 length: 15 residues. J was trimmed by 4 bases and V by 10 bases; bases with no gene match: 11. The germline V gene has CDR1 ENHRY and CDR2 SYGVKD. A note on this clone: The antigen remains unidentified.

Profiling relied on immunoSEQ multiplex PCR, and the TCRdb table lists in-frame clones only, not all of them. The sample records roughly 1 million clones, about 75% being singletons. A split of CD4+ cells into CD45RA+ naive and CD45RA-negative memory subsets was performed. Sequences were obtained from memory CD4+ T cells sorted from blood. Subset noted: CD45RA-negative fraction. This chain joins TRBV10-3 and TRBJ2-1, with 9 nucleotides matching TRBD2. The source is a man younger than 35 in good health. Written as DNA, the CDR3 is TGTGCCACGCGCCCCGTAGCGGGAGTATACAATGAGCAGTTCTTC. This sequence encodes CATRPVAGVYNEQFF.